This T cell receptor beta chain was retrieved from a study of cytomegalovirus exposure and HLA in healthy donors. The data were produced by immunoSEQ multiplex PCR, yet TCRdb's version contains in-frame clones alone and is incomplete. The data show fewer than 400,000 clones, with roughly 90% seen just once and 0.7% to 0.85% held by the top ten. Study outcomes and limitations: Overall, some 160 TCR beta chains were annotated as cytomegalovirus-associated. Despite most TCR sequences being rare, some public TCRs occurred in many donors. For cytomegalovirus status, the classifier reportedly gave diagnoses with high specificity and sensitivity.

CDR3 length: 14 residues. Germline CDR1 LGHNA, CDR2 YNFKEQ. The ends were cut back, 4 bases at V and 2 bases at J, with 11 bases in the middle. The approximately 120-subject validation cohort, separate from the roughly 700-subject first cohort, included the donors. Only a few counts were recorded for this clone. Its specificity is not known. This receptor was taken from a woman between 18 and 29 years old in good health and CMV-seronegative. The chain uses TRBV4-2 and TRBJ1-2, with D tentatively TRBD1 (5 bases). Source material: PBMCs. CDR3 DNA: TGTGCCAGCAGCCGACCGACAGAGAACTATGGCTACACCTTC. Translation: CASSRPTENYGYTF.